This TCR beta chain is from a study of T cells in tumors after PD-1 blockade. Study at large: Patients received pembrolizumab 200 mg every 3 weeks or cemiplimab 350 mg every 2 weeks. Some patients also took daily vismodegib 150 mg during anti-PD-1 treatment. Study-level results: Blood contained 35% to 50% of the tumor's TCR clonotypes.

To note about this clone: Its target is unknown.

Genomic DNA template from tumor biopsies or peripheral blood, 616 ng to 6,004 ng input. This table comes from immunoSEQ multiplex PCR, and its TCRdb copy is limited to in-frame clones, with some not included. Of around 35,000 clones in the sample, around 72% were seen once. This specimen was PBMCs, taken after anti-PD-1 treatment. The TCR originated in a human donor with basal cell carcinoma.

CDR3 residues: CATTAVGGANVLTF. As DNA, the CDR3 is TGTGCTACAACAGCCGTCGGTGGGGCCAACGTCCTGACTTTC. The chain joins TRBV19 to TRBJ2-6; no definite D call. The germline CDR1 and CDR2 sequences are LNHDA and SQIVND (reference sequence). This CDR3 region has 14 residues. The variable domain in full, completed from reference TRBV19 and TRBJ2-6, reads DGGITQSPKYLFRKEGQNVTLSCEQNLNHDAMYWYRQDPGQGLRLIYYSQIVNDFQKGDIAEGYSVSREKKESFPLTVTSAQKNPTAFYLCATTAVGGANVLTFGAGSRLTVL.